The 32 T cell receptor beta chains below come from one sample, sequenced in a study of blood T cell repertoires in COVID-19. The data were produced by immunoSEQ multiplex PCR, yet TCRdb's version contains in-frame clones alone and is incomplete. This table holds about 140,000 clones, roughly 90% found once. Sequenced input: peripheral blood. The receptors originated from a man aged 45-65 years with active or convalescent COVID-19.

This clone came up once. CDR3 region: CASRPHGLEYEQYF. The CDR3 DNA reads TGTGCCAGCAGGCCCCATGGACTAGAATACGAGCAGTACTTC. The rearrangement joins TRBV6-5 to TRBJ2-7, with 7 bases that match TRBD2. The CDR3 is made up of 14 amino acids. V trimming: 6 bases; J trimming: 4 bases; junction bases outside the gene matches: 9. CDR1 MNHEY and CDR2 SVGAGI come from the germline V gene.

J is TRBJ1-2 and V is TRBV5-5; D is ambiguous. Deletions cut 1 base from V and 2 bases from J, with 9 bases between. The CDR3 has 14 amino acids. Germline V lookup: CDR1 SGHKS, CDR2 YYEKEE (reference sequence). The DNA of the CDR3 is TGTGCCAGCAGCTTGATCAGCGAAAACTATGGCTACACCTTC. Translated, it gives CASSLISENYGYTF.

V usage is TRBV6-5 and J usage is TRBJ2-3, with a tentative D call TRBD1 (5 bases). From germline, CDR1 is MNHEY and CDR2 SVGAGI. V gave up 5 bases and J gave up 4 bases, with 7 bases separating them. The CDR3 is 12 amino acids. In DNA form, the CDR3 reads TGTGCCAGCAGTAGCAGGGCAGATACGCAGTATTTT. This translates into CASSSRADTQYF.

The V gene is TRBV20-1, the J gene TRBJ2-7, with D unclear. Germline V gene data show CDR1 as DFQATT and CDR2 as SNEGSKA (reference sequence). Trimming shortened V by 7 bases and J by 0 bases, and 16 bases separated the two germline ends. The length of the CDR3 is 14 residues. The CDR3 DNA follows: TGCAGTGTTAGTCGAACAGTAAGCTCCTACGAGCAGTACTTC. Its protein is CSVSRTVSSYEQYF.

This chain joins TRBV19 and TRBJ2-1; no firm D call. The CDR3 extends over 13 amino acids. The germline V and J ends were trimmed by 4 bases and 2 bases, with 6 bases remaining between them. Germline lookup yields CDR1 LNHDA and CDR2 SQIVND (reference sequence). CDR3 DNA: TGTGCCAGTAGTACGTATACCTACAATGAGCAGTTCTTC. Translating gives CASSTYTYNEQFF.

V gene TRBV21-1 combines with J gene TRBJ2-5; the table's D call of TRBD2 was not tested on the DNA. TRBV21-1 is noted as a pseudogene. CDR3 length equals 16 residues. The DNA of the CDR3 is TGTGCCAGCAGCACAGGACTAGCGGGAAGTGGGGAGACCCAGTACTTC. Translating it yields CASSTGLAGSGETQYF.

V and J are TRBV30 and TRBJ2-1; 9 positions match TRBD1. CDR1 GTSNPN and CDR2 SVGIG come from the germline V gene (reference sequence). The ends lost 7 bases at V and 9 bases at J; junction bases unmatched: 7. This CDR3 has 12 amino acids. The CDR3 nucleotides read TGTGCCTCAAAACAGGGGGCGGGTGAGCAGTTCTTC. It is translated as CASKQGAGEQFF.

This sequence joins TRBV7-9 and TRBJ2-3, with D perhaps matching TRBD2 (6 bases). The V end lost 5 bases, the J end lost 3 bases, and 12 bases lay between the germline ends. The CDR3 loop spans 14 amino acids. Germline V CDR1 and CDR2: SEHNR, FQNEAQ (reference sequence). As DNA, the CDR3 is TGTGCCAGCAGCCAGGAGGGGTGGACAGATACGCAGTATTTT. Translated, it gives CASSQEGWTDTQYF.

The chain carries TRBV27 and TRBJ1-1, with TRBD1 as a possible D gene (5 bases). This CDR3 region has 14 residues. The germline gives CDR1 MNHEY, CDR2 SMNVEV (reference sequence). The V end lost 2 bases, the J end lost 8 bases, and 15 bases lay between the germline ends. The CDR3 nucleotides are TGTGCCAGCAGTTTACTAAATTCAGGGAGGGAAGCTTTCTTT. This codes for CASSLLNSGREAFF.

The chain has TRBV6-5 and TRBJ1-2; TRBD1 matches 9 bases. Germline V gives CDR1 MNHEY, CDR2 SVGAGI. The trim removed 0 bases at V and 2 bases at J, leaving 4 bases unmatched. The CDR3 sequence is 16 residues long. The chain's CDR3 is CASSYSYRGLNYGYTF. The CDR3 DNA reads as TGTGCCAGCAGTTACTCGTACAGGGGGCTAAACTATGGCTACACCTTC.

The rearrangement uses TRBV10-3 and TRBJ2-3; unclear D gene. V lost 0 bases and J 5 bases, leaving 9 bases between the germline ends. The CDR3 contains 14 residues. Germline V CDR1 and CDR2: ENHRY, SYGVKD. The CDR3 DNA reads as TGTGCCATCAGTGAGTCGCGTAGTCAAGATACGCAGTATTTT. This gives the protein CAISESRSQDTQYF.

This clone was detected a few times. This chain joins TRBV10-1 and TRBJ1-1; 7 bases map to TRBD1. Germline-derived CDR1 and CDR2 are WNHNN and SYGVQD (reference sequence). This CDR3 has 12 amino acids. V was clipped by 5 bases and J by 7 bases; unmatched bases: 4. The CDR3 region has the DNA TGCGCCAGCAGTCGGGACAGCAGTGAAGCTTTCTTT. Its protein product is CASSRDSSEAFF.

V is TRBV10-3 and J is TRBJ2-7; no firm D call. Germline V gene lookup returns CDR1 ENHRY and CDR2 SYGVKD. The CDR3 has 11 residues. The germline V and J ends were trimmed by 9 bases and 4 bases, with 10 bases remaining between them. The CDR3, as DNA: TGTGCCATAGGTCTGACTTACGAGCAGTACTTC. It is translated as CAIGLTYEQYF.

The chain recombines TRBV12-3 or TRBV12-4 with TRBJ1-2, with D unresolved. The CDR3 runs 12 residues. Trimming took off 3 bases at V and 8 bases at J, with 10 bases between the two ends. The CDR3 sequence is CASSFTAGGYTF. In DNA, the CDR3 is TGTGCCAGCAGTTTTACCGCCGGGGGCTACACCTTC.

The chain recombines TRBV7-2 with TRBJ2-1, with D possibly TRBD2 on 6 matching bases. Per germline, CDR1 SGHTA and CDR2 FQGNSA. CDR3 length: 16 amino acids. The V end was cut by 5 bases, the J end by 10 bases, with 24 bases between. The CDR3 reads CASSHGGGNPRREQFF. CDR3 bases: TGTGCCAGCAGCCACGGCGGCGGGAACCCCCGGAGGGAGCAGTTCTTC.

This chain links TRBV28 with TRBJ2-5; 9 nucleotides line up with TRBD2. Per germline, CDR1 MDHEN and CDR2 SYDVKM. The V and J ends lost 7 bases and 7 bases, in that order; junction bases with no gene match: 13. The CDR3 runs to 15 residues. This chain's CDR3 is CASTQFPLAGRTQYF. As DNA, the CDR3 is TGTGCCAGCACCCAATTCCCGCTAGCGGGAAGGACCCAGTACTTC. The full variable domain, rest sourced from reference TRBV28 and TRBJ2-5, is DVKVTQSSRYLVKRTGEKVFLECVQDMDHENMFWYRQDPGLGLRLIYFSYDVKMKEKGDIPEGYSVSREKKERFSLILESASTNQTSMYLCASTQFPLAGRTQYFGPGTRLLVL.

This chain joins TRBV6-6 and TRBJ2-2; 10 nucleotides agree with TRBD2. Germline trimming cut 5 bases from V and 2 bases from J; bases unmatched to any gene: 5. The CDR3 is 16 amino acids. Germline lookup yields CDR1 MNHNY and CDR2 SVGAGI (reference sequence). CDR3 protein: CASSVVAGGNTGELFF. CDR3 bases: TGTGCCAGCAGTGTGGTAGCGGGAGGTAACACCGGGGAGCTGTTTTTT.

The chain has TRBV6-1 and TRBJ2-3; the D is unclear. CDR3 length equals 16 residues. Germline CDR1 MNHNS, CDR2 SASEGT. Trimming took off 0 bases at V and 3 bases at J, with 13 bases between the two ends. The chain's CDR3 is CASSEAGLVGTDTQYF. The CDR3 bases are TGTGCCAGCAGTGAAGCAGGCCTAGTCGGGACAGATACGCAGTATTTT.

The rearrangement uses TRBV7-9 and TRBJ1-3; 9 positions agree with TRBD1. Germline V gene sequence: CDR1 SEHNR, CDR2 FQNEAQ (reference sequence). The V gene end was trimmed by 5 bases and the J gene end by 0 bases; junction bases not matched to a gene: 5. The CDR3 consists of 16 residues. The CDR3 spells CASSPRGQGSGNTIYF. DNA for the CDR3: TGTGCCAGCAGCCCGCGGGGACAGGGCTCTGGAAACACCATATATTTT.

CDR3 sequence (DNA): TGCGCCAGCAGCTCCCAGACAGGGTCCCACTACGAGCAGTACTTC. It is translated as CASSSQTGSHYEQYF. The chain employs TRBV5-1 and TRBJ2-7; 7 bases line up with TRBD1. Per the germline V gene, CDR1 is SGHRS and CDR2 is YFSETQ. The CDR3 sequence is 15 residues long. Losses at the gene ends were 3 bases for V and 3 bases for J; bases not matched to a gene: 9.

CDR3 in amino acids: CASSLGIEPSGISYEQYF. The DNA for the CDR3 is TGTGCCAGCAGCTTAGGTATTGAGCCTAGCGGGATCTCCTACGAGCAGTACTTC. The V gene is TRBV11-3, the J gene TRBJ2-7, with TRBD2 matching over 9 bases. The germline CDR1 and CDR2 sequences are SGHNT and YENEEA. V lost 1 base and J lost 0; bases outside the gene matches: 10. The CDR3 covers 18 residues.

J is TRBJ2-4 and V is TRBV3-1 (or the pseudogene TRBV3-2), with a possible D match to TRBD1 (5 bases). The CDR3 runs 15 residues. Per the germline V gene, CDR1 is LGHDT and CDR2 is YNNKEL (reference sequence). Deletions cut 2 bases from V and 0 bases from J, with 8 bases between. The CDR3 region has the DNA TGTGCCAGCAGCCAACAGGACATAGCCAAAAACATTCAGTACTTC. Its protein is CASSQQDIAKNIQYF.

J is TRBJ2-7 and V is TRBV6-2 or TRBV6-3; 8 bases are shared with TRBD1. Trimming cost V 5 bases and J 0 bases; bases outside gene matches: 15. The CDR3 length is 18 residues. Germline V gene data show CDR1 as MNHEY and CDR2 as SVGEGT. The CDR3 protein is CASSNIPGQDHTSYEQYF. CDR3 sequence (DNA): TGTGCCAGCAGTAATATTCCGGGACAGGACCATACCTCCTACGAGCAGTACTTC.

The V and J genes are TRBV7-6 and TRBJ2-5; possibly TRBD1 for D (5 bases). Trimming stripped 4 bases from V and 2 bases from J, with 20 bases between. This CDR3 spans 17 amino acids. The germline V gene has CDR1 SGHVS and CDR2 FNYEAQ. The CDR3 sequence is CASSSLRPDNRQETQYF. The CDR3 bases are TGTGCCAGCAGCTCTCTTCGTCCGGACAACCGACAAGAGACCCAGTACTTC.

The genes are TRBV9 and TRBJ2-1, with 11 bases that match TRBD2. CDR3 length: 16 residues. Germline lookup yields CDR1 SGDLS and CDR2 YYNGEE. Trimming cost V 0 bases and J 10 bases; bases outside gene matches: 9. The CDR3: CASSVGPGLAGLEQFF. CDR3 nucleotides: TGTGCCAGCAGCGTAGGGCCCGGACTAGCGGGCCTCGAGCAGTTCTTC.

For the CDR3, the DNA is TGCGCCAGCAGCTTGTTGGGACTAGCGGAACAAGAGACCCAGTACTTC. Protein: CASSLLGLAEQETQYF. The chain couples TRBV5-1 to TRBJ2-5; 11 bases fit TRBD2. Germline V lookup: CDR1 SGHRS, CDR2 YFSETQ. This CDR3 is built from 16 residues. The junction had 4 bases not matched to a gene; V was cut back by 1 base and J by 2 bases. Complete variable domain (other parts from reference TRBV5-1 and TRBJ2-5): KAGVTQTPRYLIKTRGQQVTLSCSPISGHRSVSWYQQTPGQGLQFLFEYFSETQRNKGNFPGRFSGRQFSNSRSEMNVSTLELGDSALYLCASSLLGLAEQETQYFGPGTRLLVL.

The chain employs TRBV2 and TRBJ2-3; 13 nucleotides match TRBD2. This CDR3 is built from 16 residues. The J segment lost 0 bases and the V segment lost 8 bases, leaving 5 bases of the junction unmatched. Germline loops: CDR1 SNHLY, CDR2 FYNNEI. Written as DNA, the CDR3 is TGTGCCAGCGTTAGGACTAGCGGGGGTAGCACAGATACGCAGTATTTT. Its protein is CASVRTSGGSTDTQYF.

V is TRBV19 and J is TRBJ1-5; 10 bases match TRBD1. Trimming removed 6 bases from V and 3 bases from J; junction bases left unmatched: 8. Germline V gives CDR1 LNHDA, CDR2 SQIVND (reference sequence). The CDR3 extends over 16 amino acids. CDR3 DNA: TGTGCCAGTAGCTACCTGACAGGGGGCTACAATCAGCCCCAGCATTTT. Translation: CASSYLTGGYNQPQHF.

The chain couples TRBV27 to TRBJ2-1; tentatively, D is TRBD1 (8 bases). Trimming pared 3 bases from V and 5 bases from J, leaving 26 bases between. Germline loops: CDR1 MNHEY, CDR2 SMNVEV (reference sequence). The CDR3 runs 19 residues. CDR3 protein: CASSFRQGSGTLLNNEQFF. In nucleotides, the CDR3 is TGTGCCAGCAGTTTCAGACAGGGGAGCGGGACTTTATTGAACAATGAGCAGTTCTTC.

The chain is built from TRBV7-2 and TRBJ2-5; D remains unclear. CDR3 length: 15 amino acids. Germline V lookup: CDR1 SGHTA, CDR2 FQGNSA. V shed 0 bases and J shed 0 bases, with 8 bases lying between them. The CDR3 DNA sequence: TGTGCCAGCAGCTTAGCGCACACGTACCAAGAGACCCAGTACTTC. Its translation: CASSLAHTYQETQYF.

This clone appeared once. The chain joins TRBV24-1 to TRBJ1-4; D is unresolved. Germline-derived CDR1 and CDR2 are KGHDR and SFDVKD. The V end was cut by 5 bases, the J end by 4 bases, with 7 bases between. The CDR3 is made up of 13 amino acids. For the CDR3, the DNA is TGTGCCACCAGTGTCGGGATTAATGAAAAACTGTTTTTT. This translates into CATSVGINEKLFF.

This clone has just a few counts. The genes are TRBV2 and TRBJ2-1, with TRBD2 matching 10 bases. Germline CDR1 reads SNHLY; CDR2 reads FYNNEI. CDR3 length: 16 residues. Losses at the gene ends were 4 bases for V and 9 bases for J; bases not matched to a gene: 12. The CDR3 sequence is CASSARTSGSLGEQFF. The CDR3 DNA reads TGTGCCAGCAGTGCCCGGACTAGCGGTTCGTTGGGTGAGCAGTTCTTC.